Given below is one T cell receptor beta chain in context. CDR1 and CDR2 (germline): MGHDK, SYGVNS. This CDR3 region has 15 residues. V was pared by 5 bases and J by 3 bases, with 5 bases of the junction left unmatched. Data came from immunoSEQ multiplex PCR; TCRdb stores just in-frame clones and leaves some out. Seen here are around 40,000 clones, 91% observed once, and the top ten hold 6% to 7.5%. This entry comes from a study of T cell changes during pregnancy in multiple sclerosis. This chain connects TRBV25-1 to TRBJ2-2, with TRBD1 matching over 8 bases. The sequencing here drew on CD8+ T cells from peripheral blood mononuclear cells, taken in the second trimester of pregnancy. This clonotype originated in a female donor with multiple sclerosis, enrolled in a pregnancy study. The CDR3 region has the DNA TGTGCCAGCAGTCCACAGGGGGAGGACACCGGGGAGCTGTTTTTT. It translates to CASSPQGEDTGELFF.